A single sample gave rise to the 20 T cell receptor beta chains below, sequenced in a study of T cells in Graves' hyperthyroidism and ophthalmopathy. There were TCR beta CDR3 regions amplified from RNA transcripts. With the HTBI primer set, the TCR CDR3 went through a first round of RT-PCR. TCRdb analysed the multiplex PCR reads with MiXCR anew, one entry per CDR3 protein. The sample includes about 290,000 distinct CDR3 sequences, roughly 15% seen only once; the top ten take roughly 8.2%. Material: blood. The receptors shown here come from a woman aged 40 to 49 with Graves' hyperthyroidism.

In this sample, this clonotype turned up many times. The genes are TRBV6-2 or TRBV6-3 and TRBJ2-7; D ambiguous. The V gene's germline CDR1 is MNHEY and CDR2 SVGEGT. V was shortened by 0 bases and J by 7 bases, with 7 bases between the two germline ends. This CDR3 region has 12 residues. The DNA of the CDR3 is TGTGCCAGCAGTTACTCCCTTCGGGAGCAGTACTTC. This codes for CASSYSLREQYF.

At least ten counts were recorded for this clonotype. V and J are TRBV11-3 and TRBJ2-2; 10 bases match TRBD1. The CDR3 is 16 amino acids. Losses at the gene ends were 4 bases for V and 7 bases for J; bases not matched to a gene: 9. Per germline, CDR1 SGHNT and CDR2 YENEEA. The CDR3 sequence: CASSSRDRGHGGELFF. CDR3 nucleotides: TGTGCCAGCAGCTCCCGTGACAGGGGGCATGGCGGGGAGCTGTTTTTT.

This clonotype was counted between two and nine times. The CDR3 does not close with the conserved phenylalanine or tryptophan, likely indicating a read error. The chain has TRBV7-9 and TRBJ1-1, with D unresolved. This CDR3 comprises 12 residues. CDR1 is SEHNR, CDR2 FQNEAQ, per germline (reference sequence). V was pared by 4 bases and J by 2 bases, with 5 bases between. CDR3 sequence reads: CASSSTNTEAFL. The CDR3 DNA sequence: TGTGCCAGCAGCTCAACCAACACTGAAGCTTTCCTT.

This clonotype has a count of ten or more. The chain joins TRBV12-3 or TRBV12-4 to TRBJ1-3, with a weak D call TRBD1 (6 bases). V shed 6 bases and J shed 3 bases, with 9 bases lying between them. This CDR3 spans 13 amino acids. CDR3 protein: CASRKGGGNTIYF. The CDR3 DNA reads TGTGCCAGCAGGAAAGGGGGTGGAAACACCATATATTTT.

This clonotype was recorded many times. The gene calls are TRBV19 and TRBJ1-1; 9 bases map to TRBD1. The germline V gene has CDR1 LNHDA and CDR2 SQIVND (reference sequence). J gave up 10 bases and V 6 bases, and 9 bases lay outside the gene matches. The CDR3 runs 13 residues. The CDR3 DNA reads TGTGCCAGTAGCCCTACAGGGGGCGGCGCAGCTTTCTTT. Translating gives CASSPTGGGAAFF. The complete variable domain, with remaining parts taken from reference TRBV19 and TRBJ1-1, reads DGGITQSPKYLFRKEGQNVTLSCEQNLNHDAMYWYRQDPGQGLRLIYYSQIVNDFQKGDIAEGYSVSREKKESFPLTVTSAQKNPTAFYLCASSPTGGGAAFFGQGTRLTVV.

In its sample, this clonotype was seen many times. This chain joins TRBV28 and TRBJ1-2, with TRBD1 matching over 7 bases. The V gene's germline CDR1 is MDHEN and CDR2 SYDVKM. This CDR3 is 13 amino acids long. The V gene end was trimmed by 10 bases and the J gene end by 4 bases; junction bases not matched to a gene: 9. The CDR3 spells CATTTGAIYGYTF. CDR3 DNA sequence: TGTGCCACGACTACAGGGGCTATCTATGGCTACACCTTC.

This clonotype was detected ten times or more. The rearrangement joins TRBV10-2 to TRBJ1-6; no reliable D call. Between the trimmed V and J ends, which lost 2 bases and 7 bases, there was a span of 6 bases. Looked up from germline, CDR1 is WSHSY and CDR2 is SAAADI. The CDR3 sequence is 13 residues long. CDR3 sequence reads: CASSEVDNSPLHF. CDR3 sequence (DNA): TGCGCCAGCAGTGAGGTGGACAATTCACCCCTCCACTTT.

This clonotype was observed many times. V and J are TRBV20-1 and TRBJ2-7, with a weak D call TRBD2 (7 bases). V was cut by 0 bases and J by 9 bases, with 12 bases left in between. CDR3 size: 12 residues. Germline V lookup: CDR1 DFQATT, CDR2 SNEGSKA (reference sequence). The CDR3 DNA sequence: TGCAGTGCTAGAGAGCGGGGGCACGTGCAGTACTTC. It specifies CSARERGHVQYF.

This clonotype was seen a few times. The chain uses TRBV29-1 and TRBJ2-7; D possibly corresponds to TRBD2 (5 bases). Between the trimmed V and J ends, which lost 0 bases and 1 base, there was a span of 28 bases. This CDR3 is 20 amino acids long. Germline V gene lookup returns CDR1 SQVTM and CDR2 ANQGSEA. CDR3 coding DNA: TGCAGCGTTGAAGATGACCCCTACACCTCACCGGGAACATTTTCCTACGAGCAGTACTTC. Its translation is CSVEDDPYTSPGTFSYEQYF.

This clonotype was seen ten or more times. This sequence joins TRBV7-9 and TRBJ2-3, with D possibly being TRBD1 or TRBD2 (5 bases each). Germline CDR1 is SEHNR and CDR2 is FQNEAQ (reference sequence). V was shortened by 4 bases and J by 5 bases, with 13 bases between the two germline ends. The CDR3 is made up of 14 amino acids. The CDR3 DNA follows: TGTGCCAGCAGCTCCCATGGGGGAGTAGATACGCAGTATTTT. Its translation is CASSSHGGVDTQYF. Full variable domain (rest looked up from reference TRBV7-9 and TRBJ2-3): DTGVSQNPRHKITKRGQNVTFRCDPISEHNRLYWYRQTLGQGPEFLTYFQNEAQLEKSRLLSDRFSAERPKGSFSTLEIQRTEQGDSAMYLCASSSHGGVDTQYFGPGTRLTVL.

There are many counts of this clonotype. The chain uses TRBV28 and TRBJ2-7, with D tentatively TRBD1 (5 bases). V was trimmed by 7 bases and J by 0 bases, leaving 13 bases between them. The CDR3 covers 14 residues. Germline V gives CDR1 MDHEN, CDR2 SYDVKM. The CDR3 reads CASTPDTVSYEQYF. CDR3 sequence (DNA): TGTGCCAGCACCCCGGACACCGTCTCCTACGAGCAGTACTTC.

This clonotype was counted only a few times. The rearrangement joins TRBV19 to TRBJ2-2; D is ambiguous. Germline assignment: CDR1 LNHDA and CDR2 SQIVND (reference sequence). CDR3 size: 14 residues. Trimming removed 7 bases at V and 0 bases at J, with 9 bases between. As DNA, the CDR3 is TGTGCCAGTAAGCTAGGGACGAACACCGGGGAGCTGTTTTTT. Translation gives CASKLGTNTGELFF. Full variable domain (outside the CDR3, taken from reference TRBV19 and TRBJ2-2): DGGITQSPKYLFRKEGQNVTLSCEQNLNHDAMYWYRQDPGQGLRLIYYSQIVNDFQKGDIAEGYSVSREKKESFPLTVTSAQKNPTAFYLCASKLGTNTGELFFGEGSRLTVL.

The chain recombines TRBV4-2 with TRBJ2-1; tentative D call: TRBD2 (6 bases). The CDR3 extends over 15 amino acids. Trimming took 0 bases from V and 10 from J, leaving 16 bases between them. CDR1 is LGHNA, CDR2 YNFKEQ, per germline. CDR3 region: CASSQDGTPRPEQFF. The CDR3 DNA sequence: TGTGCCAGCAGCCAAGACGGGACTCCTCGGCCAGAGCAGTTCTTC.

This clonotype was seen a few times. The CDR3 spells CASRVTQGAEAFF. The CDR3 coding sequence is TGTGCCAGTAGGGTAACTCAAGGCGCTGAAGCTTTCTTT. J is TRBJ1-1 and V is TRBV19; D unclear. The CDR3 runs to 13 residues. Germline V gives CDR1 LNHDA, CDR2 SQIVND (reference sequence). V was clipped by 6 bases and J by 6 bases, with 14 bases between them. The variable domain in full, with the rest retrieved from reference TRBV19 and TRBJ1-1, is DGGITQSPKYLFRKEGQNVTLSCEQNLNHDAMYWYRQDPGQGLRLIYYSQIVNDFQKGDIAEGYSVSREKKESFPLTVTSAQKNPTAFYLCASRVTQGAEAFFGQGTRLTVV.

This chain connects TRBV24-1 to TRBJ2-7; unclear D gene. V was trimmed by 3 bases and J by 2 bases, leaving 7 bases between them. Per the germline V gene, CDR1 is KGHDR and CDR2 is SFDVKD. The CDR3 sequence is 13 residues long. CDR3 residues: CATSDRMTYEQYF. CDR3 nucleotides: TGTGCCACCAGTGATCGGATGACCTACGAGCAGTACTTC.

This clonotype was detected ten times or more. The chain has TRBV20-1 and TRBJ2-5; D remains ambiguous. Germline CDR1 is DFQATT and CDR2 is SNEGSKA (reference sequence). V was cut by 2 bases and J by 5 bases, with 6 bases left in between. The CDR3 spans 11 residues. The CDR3 DNA reads TGCAGTGCTAGATTGGGGGAGACCCAGTACTTC. It specifies CSARLGETQYF.

The sample holds many counts of this clonotype. This chain connects TRBV7-3 to TRBJ2-7; D may match TRBD1 or TRBD2 (5 bases each). This CDR3 has 13 amino acids. V gave up 2 bases and J gave up 6 bases, with 11 bases separating them. Germline CDR1 reads SGHTA; CDR2 reads FQGTGA. CDR3 protein: CASSLEGRGEQYF. Here the CDR3 DNA reads TGTGCCAGCAGCTTAGAGGGACGCGGCGAGCAGTACTTC.

This clonotype was seen ten or more times. The chain carries TRBV6-1 and TRBJ2-7; D gene ambiguous. CDR3 length equals 13 residues. From germline, CDR1 is MNHNS and CDR2 SASEGT. The V and J ends lost 5 bases and 3 bases respectively, with 11 bases between them. CDR3 in amino acids: CASSSRKVYEQYF. The CDR3 nucleotides are TGTGCCAGCAGTAGCAGGAAAGTCTACGAGCAGTACTTC.

This clonotype was seen at least ten times. This chain joins TRBV15 and TRBJ1-1; TRBD1 might be the D (5 bases). The CDR3 consists of 16 residues. The V end lost 0 bases, the J end lost 1 base, and 12 bases lay between the germline ends. CDR1 is LNHNV, CDR2 YYDKDF, per germline (reference sequence). The CDR3 region has the DNA TGTGCCACCAGCAGAGATCCTTGGACACGGAACACTGAAGCTTTCTTT. Its translation: CATSRDPWTRNTEAFF.

This clonotype has ten or more counts. The chain uses TRBV2 and TRBJ2-5; D is unclear. The CDR3 consists of 14 residues. Germline V lookup: CDR1 SNHLY, CDR2 FYNNEI. V lost 0 bases and J 1 base, leaving 6 bases between the germline ends. Here the CDR3 reads CASSEARTQETQYF. DNA of the CDR3: TGTGCCAGCAGTGAAGCACGGACCCAAGAGACCCAGTACTTC.